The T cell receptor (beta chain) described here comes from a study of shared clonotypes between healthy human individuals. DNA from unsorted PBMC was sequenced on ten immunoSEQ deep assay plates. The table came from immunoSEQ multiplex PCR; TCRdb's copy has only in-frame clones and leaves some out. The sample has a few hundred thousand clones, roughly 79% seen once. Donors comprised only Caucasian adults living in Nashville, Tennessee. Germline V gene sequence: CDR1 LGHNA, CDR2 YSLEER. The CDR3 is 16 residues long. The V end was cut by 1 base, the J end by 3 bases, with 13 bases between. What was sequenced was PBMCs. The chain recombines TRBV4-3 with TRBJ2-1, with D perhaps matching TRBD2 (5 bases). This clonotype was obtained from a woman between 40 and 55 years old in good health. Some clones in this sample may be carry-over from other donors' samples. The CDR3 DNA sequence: TGCGCCAGCAGCCAAGCTGGTGCTAGCAGCTACAATGAGCAGTTCTTC. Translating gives CASSQAGASSYNEQFF.